This T cell receptor beta chain was found in a study of blood T cell repertoires in COVID-19. For the study at large: Samples of COVID-19 (acute and convalescent) were obtained from the United States, Italy and Spain. T cells, B-cell-depleted T cells, or PBMCs supplied cDNA or gDNA.

The Seattle site enrolled patients during active infection and followed them longitudinally. Authors' processing steps: Quantification of nucleated cells was approximated via reference gene primer amplification. Method: immunoSEQ multiplex PCR; TCRdb's copy keeps in-frame clones and lacks some. The DNA was the basis for D and trimming; V, J and clone size are from that table. The repertoire holds under 250,000 clones, with more than 85% as singletons. The count of this clone is one. J gave up 4 bases and V 6 bases, and 5 bases lay outside the gene matches. This CDR3 region has 15 residues. The germline V gene encodes CDR1 ENHRY and CDR2 SYGVKD.

The sequence was obtained from a man in his sixties with COVID-19, enrolled during active disease. This rearrangement joins TRBV10-3 to TRBJ2-2; 10 nucleotides align to TRBD2. The material sequenced was peripheral blood. CDR3 in amino acids: CAIREAGGPTGELFF. Written as DNA, the CDR3 is TGTGCCATCAGGGAAGCGGGAGGGCCCACCGGGGAGCTGTTTTTT.